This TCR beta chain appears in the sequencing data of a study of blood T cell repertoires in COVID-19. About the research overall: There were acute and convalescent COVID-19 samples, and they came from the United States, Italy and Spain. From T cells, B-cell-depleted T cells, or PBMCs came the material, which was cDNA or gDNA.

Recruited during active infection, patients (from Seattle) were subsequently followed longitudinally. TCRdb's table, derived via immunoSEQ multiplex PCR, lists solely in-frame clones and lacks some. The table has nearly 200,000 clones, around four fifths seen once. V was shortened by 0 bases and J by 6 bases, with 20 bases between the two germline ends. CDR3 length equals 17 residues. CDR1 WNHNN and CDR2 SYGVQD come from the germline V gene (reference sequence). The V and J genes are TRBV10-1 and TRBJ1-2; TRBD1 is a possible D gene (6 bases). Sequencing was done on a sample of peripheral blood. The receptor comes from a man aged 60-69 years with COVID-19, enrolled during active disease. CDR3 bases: TGCGCCAGCAGTGAGTCGAAAACAGGGAAAACTATAAATGGCTACACCTTC. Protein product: CASSESKTGKTINGYTF.